The clone carrying this T cell receptor (beta chain) was picked up a small number of times. Its antigen is as yet unknown. The record originates from a study of T cell repertoires in cytomegalovirus infection. Overall study context: Indications came from public TCR beta signatures; they pointed to CMV infection and to a matching HLA type.

The germline V gene has CDR1 DFQATT and CDR2 SNEGSKA (reference sequence). V trimming: 4 bases; J trimming: 8 bases; junction bases outside the gene matches: 11. This CDR3 has 14 residues. Via MiXCR, TCRdb re-called the reads, giving one row per CDR3 protein. The data show about 300,000 distinct CDR3 sequences, with roughly a tenth seen just once and more than 2.5% held by the top ten. Overall study results and limits: Predominance within the ex vivo response was attributable to HLA-C-restricted CMV-specific TCR beta clonotypes. Public TCR beta family frequency separated CMV-and-HLA carriers, including in an independent cohort.

The chain uses TRBV20-1 and TRBJ2-7, with 10 bases identical to TRBD1. Sequenced: PBMCs. The TCR sequence derives from a human donor in good health (CMV status not recorded). Some clones in this sample may be carry-over from other donors' samples. The CDR3 protein is CSATRDRGGLQQYF. The CDR3 DNA is TGCAGTGCTACCCGGGACAGGGGTGGCCTGCAGCAGTACTTC.